This passage covers 28 T cell receptor beta chains from one sample sequenced in a study of blood T cell repertoires in COVID-19. Generated by immunoSEQ multiplex PCR, the TCRdb table keeps only in-frame clones and is missing some. The sample holds about 220,000 clones, around 80% seen once. The specimen was peripheral blood. The receptors were gathered from a woman aged 65 to 85 with acute or convalescent COVID-19.

This chain joins TRBV5-1 and TRBJ1-2, with D possibly being TRBD1 (5 bases). CDR1 and CDR2 (germline): SGHRS, YFSETQ. Trimming stripped 5 bases from V and 5 bases from J, with 7 bases between. The CDR3 length is 11 residues. CDR3 sequence (DNA): TGCGCCAGCAGGGAGGGGTATGGCTACACCTTC. Translated, it gives CASREGYGYTF.

Here the CDR3 reads CASSTQLAGGPGELFF. The CDR3 region has the DNA TGCGCCAGCAGCACCCAACTAGCGGGGGGGCCCGGGGAGCTGTTTTTT. The chain joins TRBV5-1 to TRBJ2-2, with 13 bases identical to TRBD2. J lost 6 bases, V lost 4 bases, and 6 bases had no gene match. Germline V gene lookup returns CDR1 SGHRS and CDR2 YFSETQ. CDR3 length equals 16 residues.

This chain's CDR3 is CASSESPRSLQGTEAFF. CDR3 nucleotides: TGTGCCAGCAGTGAATCTCCGCGGTCGTTACAGGGAACTGAAGCTTTCTTT. V gene TRBV6-1 combines with J gene TRBJ1-1, with a tentative D call TRBD1 (6 bases). V was cut by 2 bases and J by 5 bases, with 21 bases left in between. The CDR3 is 17 residues long. In germline, CDR1 is MNHNS, CDR2 SASEGT.

This clone appeared a few times. This rearrangement joins TRBV4-2 to TRBJ2-2; TRBD2 matches at 14 bases. The trim removed 2 bases at V and 5 bases at J, leaving 7 bases unmatched. CDR3 length: 18 residues. Germline V gene data show CDR1 as LGHNA and CDR2 as YNFKEQ. The CDR3 DNA is TGTGCCAGCAGCCAACTATCCGGACTAGCGGGGGGTACCGGGGAGCTGTTTTTT. Its protein product is CASSQLSGLAGGTGELFF.

CDR3: CASSSPPRQGDYGYTF. As DNA, the CDR3 is TGTGCCAGCAGTTCTCCCCCCCGACAGGGGGACTATGGCTACACCTTC. This rearrangement joins TRBV27 to TRBJ1-2; 9 positions agree with TRBD1. The J segment lost 3 bases and the V segment lost 4 bases, leaving 9 bases of the junction unmatched. Germline CDR1 and CDR2: MNHEY and SMNVEV (reference sequence). The CDR3 has 16 amino acids.

This clone came up a few times. This chain uses TRBV4-3 with TRBJ1-5; D may be TRBD1 (5 bases). This CDR3 comprises 15 residues. The germline V gene encodes CDR1 LGHNA and CDR2 YSLEER. V was trimmed by 0 bases and J by 2 bases, leaving 8 bases between them. The CDR3 is CASSQDIGGNQPQHF. The CDR3 DNA follows: TGCGCCAGCAGCCAAGATATAGGGGGCAATCAGCCCCAGCATTTT.

The rearrangement links TRBV7-2 to TRBJ2-7, with no clear D. Per the germline V gene, CDR1 is SGHTA and CDR2 is FQGNSA. Deletions cut 1 base from V and 3 bases from J, with 10 bases between. This CDR3 is built from 14 residues. CDR3 nucleotide sequence: TGTGCCAGCAGCTTAGAATTCGCTAGCTACGAGCAGTACTTC. Translated, it gives CASSLEFASYEQYF.

The chain joins TRBV6-5 to TRBJ2-2; TRBD2 aligns across 10 bases. The germline CDR1 and CDR2 sequences are MNHEY and SVGAGI. The CDR3 sequence is 13 residues long. Trimming removed 5 bases from V and 6 bases from J; junction bases left unmatched: 0. The CDR3 reads CASSSGGAGELFF. The CDR3 DNA sequence: TGTGCCAGCAGTAGCGGGGGGGCCGGGGAGCTGTTTTTT.

The chain is built from TRBV6-6 and TRBJ2-1; no definite D call. This CDR3 has 13 amino acids. Per germline, CDR1 MNHNY and CDR2 SVGAGI (reference sequence). V gave up 2 bases and J gave up 4 bases, with 6 bases separating them. This CDR3 is CASSYTLYNEQFF. As DNA, the CDR3 is TGTGCCAGCAGTTACACTCTGTACAATGAGCAGTTCTTC.

V gene TRBV3-1 (or the pseudogene TRBV3-2) combines with J gene TRBJ2-5; D is ambiguous. Deletions cut 1 base from V and 1 base from J, with 13 bases between. Germline V lookup: CDR1 LGHDT, CDR2 YNNKEL (reference sequence). The CDR3 is made up of 16 amino acids. The CDR3 DNA is TGTGCCAGCAGCCAAGGGGCCGCGACCGTCCAAGAGACCCAGTACTTC. Translating gives CASSQGAATVQETQYF.

A remark on this clone: Other DNA sequences from this sample encode an identical CDR3 as well. V gene TRBV24-1 combines with J gene TRBJ2-3, with TRBD2 identical over 16 bases. In germline, CDR1 is KGHDR, CDR2 SFDVKD. This CDR3 spans 18 amino acids. The trim removed 4 bases at V and 5 bases at J, leaving 8 bases unmatched. The CDR3 DNA follows: TGTGCCACCAGTGACAATGCGGGGACTAGCGGGGGGGAAGATACGCAGTATTTT. It codes for CATSDNAGTSGGEDTQYF.

The rearrangement uses TRBV14 and TRBJ2-7, with 10 nucleotides matching TRBD1. The CDR3 has 16 residues. Germline trimming cut 4 bases from V and 0 bases from J; bases unmatched to any gene: 6. Germline loops: CDR1 SGHDN, CDR2 FVKESK. CDR3 DNA sequence: TGTGCCAGCAGCCGACCGGGACAGGGGAGCTCCTACGAGCAGTACTTC. This gives the protein CASSRPGQGSSYEQYF.

The chain employs TRBV5-1 and TRBJ1-6, with 8 bases that match TRBD1. CDR3 size: 17 residues. In germline, CDR1 is SGHRS, CDR2 YFSETQ. J was trimmed by 0 bases and V by 4 bases; bases with no gene match: 6. CDR3 loop: CASSGGDRSSYNSPLHF. The CDR3 coding sequence is TGCGCCAGCAGCGGAGGGGACAGGAGCTCCTATAATTCACCCCTCCACTTT.

This clone appeared a single time. The J gene is TRBJ1-3, the V gene TRBV7-2; a weak D match, TRBD1 (6 bases). V was pared by 6 bases and J by 4 bases, with 16 bases between. Germline CDR1 is SGHTA and CDR2 is FQGNSA. The CDR3 loop spans 15 amino acids. CDR3 in amino acids: CASRPDTGSGNTIYF. The CDR3 nucleotides are TGTGCCAGCAGACCTGATACAGGGTCCGGAAACACCATATATTTT.

The V and J genes are TRBV6-2 or TRBV6-3 and TRBJ2-3; 9 bases agree with TRBD2. CDR1 and CDR2 from the germline V gene are MNHEY and SVGEGT. After removal of 2 bases from V and 1 base from J, the junction contained 10 bases not matched to a gene. The CDR3 is 18 residues long. CDR3 sequence (DNA): TGTGCCAGCAGTTACCCCTTTAGCGGGGGAGGGGGCACAGATACGCAGTATTTT. Its translation: CASSYPFSGGGGTDTQYF.

CDR3 in DNA: TGTGCCAGTAGTACCCGACAGAACACTGAAGCTTTCTTT. It specifies CASSTRQNTEAFF. This sequence joins TRBV19 and TRBJ1-1, with D unresolved. The CDR3 contains 13 residues. V lost 4 bases, J lost 1 base, and 7 bases lay in between. Looked up from germline, CDR1 is LNHDA and CDR2 is SQIVND (reference sequence).

This chain uses TRBV5-1 with TRBJ1-2; D ambiguous. V lost 0 bases to trimming and J lost 0 bases, with 12 bases between them. Germline loops: CDR1 SGHRS, CDR2 YFSETQ. The CDR3 extends over 16 amino acids. DNA for the CDR3: TGCGCCAGCAGCTTGGGGACCGACTATACTAACTATGGCTACACCTTC. Translating gives CASSLGTDYTNYGYTF.

This chain joins TRBV3-1 (or the pseudogene TRBV3-2) and TRBJ2-7, with 7 bases fitting TRBD2. CDR3 length equals 14 residues. The V segment lost 4 bases and the J segment 2 bases; nucleotides outside the gene matches: 5. CDR1 and CDR2 from the germline V gene are LGHDT and YNNKEL (reference sequence). This chain's CDR3 is CASSPRLAPYEQYF. The CDR3 DNA reads as TGTGCCAGCAGCCCTAGACTAGCCCCCTACGAGCAGTACTTC.

The rearrangement uses TRBV11-2 and TRBJ2-5; maybe TRBD1 (5 bases). The ends were cut back, 0 bases at V and 4 bases at J, with 12 bases in the middle. Germline V gene data show CDR1 as SGHAT and CDR2 as FQNNGV. The CDR3 sequence is 15 residues long. The CDR3 nucleotides read TGTGCCAGCAGCTTAGAATATCCCCAGGGAGAGACCCAGTACTTC. The encoded protein is CASSLEYPQGETQYF.

V gene TRBV7-3 combines with J gene TRBJ2-2; 8 nucleotides line up with TRBD1. Germline V gives CDR1 SGHTA, CDR2 FQGTGA. The V gene end was trimmed by 4 bases and the J gene end by 4 bases; junction bases not matched to a gene: 2. The CDR3 loop spans 14 amino acids. CDR3 protein: CASSWTGSTGELFF. The CDR3 nucleotides are TGTGCCAGCAGCTGGACAGGGTCCACCGGGGAGCTGTTTTTT.

This chain links TRBV3-1 (or the pseudogene TRBV3-2) with TRBJ2-7, with TRBD2 identical over 9 bases. Germline trimming cut 3 bases from V and 7 bases from J; bases unmatched to any gene: 1. This CDR3 region has 12 residues. The germline gives CDR1 LGHDT, CDR2 YNNKEL (reference sequence). The DNA for the CDR3 is TGTGCCAGCAGCCACCTAGCGGGGGAGCAGTACTTC. Its protein product is CASSHLAGEQYF.

The V call is TRBV10-3, the J call TRBJ2-3; D is unresolved. V gave up 3 bases and J gave up 2 bases, with 12 bases separating them. Germline values: CDR1 ENHRY, CDR2 SYGVKD. The CDR3 length is 15 residues. This CDR3 is CAISDGKYFTDTQYF. In DNA form, the CDR3 reads TGTGCCATCAGTGACGGTAAATACTTCACAGATACGCAGTATTTT.

The chain couples TRBV5-6 to TRBJ1-2; perhaps TRBD1 as D (6 bases). V lost 1 base, J lost 1 base, and 14 bases lay in between. The CDR3 totals 16 residues. Germline V CDR1 and CDR2: SGHDT, YYEEEE. The CDR3, as DNA: TGTGCCAGCAGCTTGTCAAAGGGACAAGTTAACTATGGCTACACCTTC. It codes for CASSLSKGQVNYGYTF.

V is TRBV4-1 and J is TRBJ1-2; perhaps TRBD1 as D (5 bases). This CDR3 comprises 15 residues. Trimming stripped 1 base from V and 8 bases from J, with 17 bases between. From germline, CDR1 is MGHRA and CDR2 YSYEKL. CDR3 in DNA: TGCGCCAGCAGCCAAGTGCATGGGACTCACGAGGGCTACACCTTC. Encoded protein: CASSQVHGTHEGYTF.

The chain couples TRBV19 to TRBJ2-3; 9 nucleotides agree with TRBD2. Germline V gene sequence: CDR1 LNHDA, CDR2 SQIVND (reference sequence). The V gene end was trimmed by 7 bases and the J gene end by 4 bases; junction bases not matched to a gene: 9. There are 15 residues in the CDR3. The CDR3 here is CASIPSGGPADTQYF. The CDR3 DNA sequence: TGTGCCAGTATTCCGAGCGGGGGGCCAGCAGATACGCAGTATTTT.

In its sample, this clone was seen once. CDR3 sequence: CASSPQAPLAQYQETQYF. CDR3 DNA sequence: TGTGCCAGCTCACCACAGGCCCCACTAGCGCAGTACCAAGAGACCCAGTACTTC. V gene TRBV18 combines with J gene TRBJ2-5; 7 bases map to TRBD2. The CDR3 has 18 residues. J was trimmed by 0 bases and V by 1 base; bases with no gene match: 11. Germline-derived CDR1 and CDR2 are KGHSH and LQKENI.

This clone appeared once. The V and J genes are TRBV24-1 and TRBJ2-3; 8 bases align to TRBD2. After removal of 12 bases from V and 5 bases from J, the junction contained 12 bases not matched to a gene. The CDR3 runs to 14 residues. Germline loops: CDR1 KGHDR, CDR2 SFDVKD. CDR3 nucleotides: TGTGCCTCCTCGGGGGGGCAGGGAGGAGATACGCAGTATTTT. Translated: CASSGGQGGDTQYF.

The rearrangement joins TRBV12-5 to TRBJ2-1, with 9 bases aligning to TRBD2. The length of the CDR3 is 17 residues. CDR1 is LGHNT and CDR2 is FRNRAP in the germline V gene. The V segment lost 8 bases and the J segment 1 base; nucleotides outside the gene matches: 12. CDR3 sequence: CASLSLGAGGSYNEQFF. CDR3 nucleotides: TGTGCTAGTTTATCCCTCGGTGCGGGAGGGTCCTACAATGAGCAGTTCTTC.